This T cell receptor beta chain was sequenced during a study of blood T cell repertoires in COVID-19 (dated by TCRdb to 2020 to 2021). Regarding the complete study: Samples covering the acute and convalescent phases of COVID-19 were provided by collaborators in the United States, Italy and Spain. Samples came from the ongoing ImmuneRACE study (first 160 participants) plus 1,254 subjects from 6 global collaborators. Where available, HLA class I and class II types were taken from metadata supplied by the sample provider and were not determined by assay-based typing. Nearly every sample came with metadata listing a de-identified subject ID, COVID-19 status, age in years and sex. Deeply sampled blood TCRbeta repertoires from subjects exposed to, actively infected with, or recovered from COVID-19 were included in the dataset. The prospective study material was composed of cDNA or gDNA derived from T cells, B-cell-depleted T cells, or PBMCs. The repertoires were released in a freely available public database meant as a resource for research on the immune response to SARS-CoV-2.

Cut back by 7 bases and 1 base, the V and J ends lie 20 bases apart. Inclusive of the bounding cysteine and phenylalanine, the CDR3 is 16 residues long. The sequence is cut down to CDR3 DNA, 48 bases in frame from base 1. CDR1 is given as SQVTM and CDR2 as ANQGSEA, both from the germline V gene. TCRbeta CDR3 regions were amplified from genomic DNA by means of the immunoSEQ Assay, a bias-controlled multiplex PCR. On the authors' methods: Nucleated cell counts per sample were estimated from amplification of reference gene primers within the assay. Sequence reads were collapsed and filtered to measure the absolute abundance of every unique TCRbeta CDR3 rearrangement. For each sample, productive Simpson clonality was calculated as the square root of Simpson's diversity index across productive rearrangements. TCRdb carries this immuneACCESS record with in-frame sequences only. Its versions omit some clonotypes, under half of them owing to an unresolved V gene in the studies checked, with the rest unexplained. V and J calls and clone size are copied from that table; D and trimming were computed from the DNA. Counted in this sample were about 95,000 clones; 80% to 95% of them appeared once. The ten largest clones take up 3.5% to 4% of the sample.

What the work shows at the level of the full study, not this receptor alone: Clinical and demographic metadata were provided uncurated, with the amount varying by source and participant.

The collaborating institutions used their own protocols to collect whole blood in K2EDTA tubes. For TCRbeta analysis, collaborators shipped samples as frozen whole blood, isolated PBMCs, or DNA extracted from either of those sample types. As to this clone: The antigen it recognizes is unknown. No much larger clonotype is one base removed from it; base qualities were not supplied.

The source of this sequence is a woman aged 45-59 years in a cohort sampled during active COVID-19. Recombination connected TRBV29-1 to TRBJ2-1, and TRBD1 may be the D gene, going by 6 matching bases. The sequencing input was peripheral blood. The sequenced DNA is TGCAGCGCTCAAGGATTGGGGGCAGGGTCCTACAATGAGCAGTTCTTC. This yields the protein CSAQGLGAGSYNEQFF.